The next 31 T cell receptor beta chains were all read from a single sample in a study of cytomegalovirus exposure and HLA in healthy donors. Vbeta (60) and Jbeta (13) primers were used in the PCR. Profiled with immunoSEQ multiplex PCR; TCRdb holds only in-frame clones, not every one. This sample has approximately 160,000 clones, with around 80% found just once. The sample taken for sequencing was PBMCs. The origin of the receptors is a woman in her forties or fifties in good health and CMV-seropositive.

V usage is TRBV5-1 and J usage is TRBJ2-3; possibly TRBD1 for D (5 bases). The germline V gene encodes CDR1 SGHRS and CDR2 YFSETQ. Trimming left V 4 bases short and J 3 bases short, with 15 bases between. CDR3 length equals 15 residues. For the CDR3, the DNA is TGCGCCAGCAGCCAGACCCAGGGTTGGACAGATACGCAGTATTTT. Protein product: CASSQTQGWTDTQYF.

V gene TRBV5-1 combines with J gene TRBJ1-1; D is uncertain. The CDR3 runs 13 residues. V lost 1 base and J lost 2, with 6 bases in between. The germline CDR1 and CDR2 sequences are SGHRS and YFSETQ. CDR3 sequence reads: CASSLYSNTEAFF. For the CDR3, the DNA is TGCGCCAGCAGCTTGTACAGCAACACTGAAGCTTTCTTT. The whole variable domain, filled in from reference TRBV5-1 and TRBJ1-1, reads KAGVTQTPRYLIKTRGQQVTLSCSPISGHRSVSWYQQTPGQGLQFLFEYFSETQRNKGNFPGRFSGRQFSNSRSEMNVSTLELGDSALYLCASSLYSNTEAFFGQGTRLTVV.

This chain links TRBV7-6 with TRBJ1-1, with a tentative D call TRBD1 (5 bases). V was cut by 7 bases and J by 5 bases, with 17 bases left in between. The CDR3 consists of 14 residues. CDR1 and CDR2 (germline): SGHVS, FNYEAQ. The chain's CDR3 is CASTIRGVRTEAFF. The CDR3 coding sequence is TGTGCCAGCACCATCCGGGGGGTGCGTACTGAAGCTTTCTTT.

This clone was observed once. CDR3 bases: TGTGCCAGCAGTTGGACAGGGGATCAGCCCCAGCATTTT. Protein: CASSWTGDQPQHF. This rearrangement joins TRBV6-5 to TRBJ1-5, with TRBD1 identical over 9 bases. Germline V gene lookup returns CDR1 MNHEY and CDR2 SVGAGI. The CDR3 loop spans 13 amino acids. The trim removed 4 bases at V and 5 bases at J, leaving 0 bases unmatched.

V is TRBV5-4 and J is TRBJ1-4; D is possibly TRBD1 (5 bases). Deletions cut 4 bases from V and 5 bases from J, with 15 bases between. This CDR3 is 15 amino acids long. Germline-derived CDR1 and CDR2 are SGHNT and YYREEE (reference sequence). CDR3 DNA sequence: TGTGCCAGCAGCCCAACGACAGATTCAAATGAAAAACTGTTTTTT. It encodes CASSPTTDSNEKLFF.

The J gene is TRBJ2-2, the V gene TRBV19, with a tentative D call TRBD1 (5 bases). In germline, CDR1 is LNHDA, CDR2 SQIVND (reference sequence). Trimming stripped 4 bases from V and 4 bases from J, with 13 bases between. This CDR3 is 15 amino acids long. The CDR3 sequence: CASSNGQGGTGELFF. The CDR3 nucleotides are TGTGCCAGTAGTAATGGTCAGGGCGGCACCGGGGAGCTGTTTTTT.

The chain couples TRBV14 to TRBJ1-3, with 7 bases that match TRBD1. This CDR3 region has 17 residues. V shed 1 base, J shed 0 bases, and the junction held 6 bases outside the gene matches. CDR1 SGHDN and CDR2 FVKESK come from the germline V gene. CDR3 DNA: TGTGCCAGCAGCCAAGCCCGTAGGGACAGCTCTGGAAACACCATATATTTT. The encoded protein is CASSQARRDSSGNTIYF. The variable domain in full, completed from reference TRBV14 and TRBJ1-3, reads EAGVTQFPSHSVIEKGQTVTLRCDPISGHDNLYWYRRVMGKEIKFLLHFVKESKQDESGMPNNRFLAERTGGTYSTLKVQPAELEDSGVYFCASSQARRDSSGNTIYFGEGSWLTVV.

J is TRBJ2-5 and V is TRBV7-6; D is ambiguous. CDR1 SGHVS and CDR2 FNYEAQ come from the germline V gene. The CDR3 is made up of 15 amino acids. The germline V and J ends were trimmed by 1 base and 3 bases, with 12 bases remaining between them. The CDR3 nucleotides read TGTGCCAGCAGCTTAGTACGGGTCAGCAAAGAGACCCAGTACTTC. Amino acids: CASSLVRVSKETQYF.

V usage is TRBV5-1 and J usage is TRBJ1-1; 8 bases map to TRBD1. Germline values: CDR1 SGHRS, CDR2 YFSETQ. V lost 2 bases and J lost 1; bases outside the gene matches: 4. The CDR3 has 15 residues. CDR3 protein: CASSFQGATNTEAFF. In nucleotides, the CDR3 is TGCGCCAGCAGCTTTCAGGGGGCGACGAACACTGAAGCTTTCTTT.

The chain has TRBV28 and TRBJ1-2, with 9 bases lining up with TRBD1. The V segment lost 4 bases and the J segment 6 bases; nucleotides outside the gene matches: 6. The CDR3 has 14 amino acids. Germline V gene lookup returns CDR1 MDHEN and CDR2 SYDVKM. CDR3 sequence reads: CASSYTGGTDGYTF. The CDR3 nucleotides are TGTGCCAGCAGTTATACAGGGGGCACTGATGGCTACACCTTC.

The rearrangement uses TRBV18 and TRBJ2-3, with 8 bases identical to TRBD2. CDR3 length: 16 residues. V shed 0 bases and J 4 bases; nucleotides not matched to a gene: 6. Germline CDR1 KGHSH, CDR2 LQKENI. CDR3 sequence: CASSPPGTRASDTQYF. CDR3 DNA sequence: TGTGCCAGCTCACCACCGGGGACTAGGGCTTCAGATACGCAGTATTTT.

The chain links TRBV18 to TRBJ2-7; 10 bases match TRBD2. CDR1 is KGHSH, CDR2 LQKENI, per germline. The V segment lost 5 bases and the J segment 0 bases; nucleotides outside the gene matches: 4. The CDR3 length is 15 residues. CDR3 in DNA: TGTGCCAGCTCAGGCCTAGCGGGGGCCTCCTACGAGCAGTACTTC. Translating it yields CASSGLAGASYEQYF.

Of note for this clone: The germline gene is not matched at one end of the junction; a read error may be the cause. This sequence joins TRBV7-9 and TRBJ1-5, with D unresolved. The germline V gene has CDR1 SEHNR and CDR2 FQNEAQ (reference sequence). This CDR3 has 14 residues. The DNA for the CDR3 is TGTTCCAGCAGCTTGCGGGGTAGCAATCAGCCCCAGCATTTT. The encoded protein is CSSSLRGSNQPQHF. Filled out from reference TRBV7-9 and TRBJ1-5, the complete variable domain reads DTGVSQNPRHKITKRGQNVTFRCDPISEHNRLYWYRQTLGQGPEFLTYFQNEAQLEKSRLLSDRFSAERPKGSFSTLEIQRTEQGDSAMYLCSSSLRGSNQPQHFGDGTRLSIL.

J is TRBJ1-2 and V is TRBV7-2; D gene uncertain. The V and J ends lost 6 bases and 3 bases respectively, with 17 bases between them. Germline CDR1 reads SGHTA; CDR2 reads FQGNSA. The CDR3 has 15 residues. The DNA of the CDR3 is TGTGCCAGCAGACTCCGGTCGGGCGGGGACTATGGCTACACCTTC. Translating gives CASRLRSGGDYGYTF.

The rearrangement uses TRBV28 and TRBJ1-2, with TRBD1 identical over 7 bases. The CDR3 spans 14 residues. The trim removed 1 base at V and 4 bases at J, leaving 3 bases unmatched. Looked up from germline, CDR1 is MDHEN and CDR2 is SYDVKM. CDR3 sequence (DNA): TGTGCCAGCAGTTTATCCCGGGACAGCTATGGCTACACCTTC. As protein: CASSLSRDSYGYTF.

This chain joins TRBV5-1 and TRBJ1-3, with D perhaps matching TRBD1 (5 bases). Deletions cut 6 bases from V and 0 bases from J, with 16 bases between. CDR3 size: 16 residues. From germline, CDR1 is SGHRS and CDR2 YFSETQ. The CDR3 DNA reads TGCGCCAGCAAGACAGCGTCGACGACCTCTGGAAACACCATATATTTT. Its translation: CASKTASTTSGNTIYF.

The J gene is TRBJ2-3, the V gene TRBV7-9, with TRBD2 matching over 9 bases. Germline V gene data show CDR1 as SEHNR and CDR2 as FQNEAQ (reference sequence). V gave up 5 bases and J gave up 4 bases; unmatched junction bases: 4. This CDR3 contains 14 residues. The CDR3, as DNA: TGTGCCAGCAGCCGGGGACTAGCAGCAGATACGCAGTATTTT. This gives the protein CASSRGLAADTQYF.

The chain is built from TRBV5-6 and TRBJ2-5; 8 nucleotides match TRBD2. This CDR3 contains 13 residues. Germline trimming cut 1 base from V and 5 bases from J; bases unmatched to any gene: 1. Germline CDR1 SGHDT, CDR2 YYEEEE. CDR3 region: CASSLTGGETQYF. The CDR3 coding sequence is TGTGCCAGCAGCTTGACGGGGGGGGAGACCCAGTACTTC. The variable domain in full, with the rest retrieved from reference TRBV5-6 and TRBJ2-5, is DAGVTQSPTHLIKTRGQQVTLRCSPKSGHDTVSWYQQALGQGPQFIFQYYEEEERQRGNFPDRFSGHQFPNYSSELNVNALLLGDSALYLCASSLTGGETQYFGPGTRLLVL.

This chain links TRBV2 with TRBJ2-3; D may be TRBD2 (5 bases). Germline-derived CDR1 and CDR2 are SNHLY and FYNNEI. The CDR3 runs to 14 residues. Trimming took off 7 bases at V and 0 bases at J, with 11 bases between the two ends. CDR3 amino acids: CASNRETSTDTQYF. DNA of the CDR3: TGTGCCAGCAACCGGGAAACTAGCACAGATACGCAGTATTTT.

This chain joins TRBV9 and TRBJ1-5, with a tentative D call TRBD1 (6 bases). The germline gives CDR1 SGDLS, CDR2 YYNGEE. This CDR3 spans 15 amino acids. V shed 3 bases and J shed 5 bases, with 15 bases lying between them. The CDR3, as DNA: TGTGCCAGCAGCGCGGGGACAATAACCGATCAGCCCCAGCATTTT. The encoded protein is CASSAGTITDQPQHF.

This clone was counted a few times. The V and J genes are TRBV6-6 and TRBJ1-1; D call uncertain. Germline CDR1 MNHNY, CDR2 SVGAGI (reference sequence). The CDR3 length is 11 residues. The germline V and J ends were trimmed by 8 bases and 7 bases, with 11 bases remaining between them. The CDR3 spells CASGGTIEAFF. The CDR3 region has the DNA TGTGCCAGCGGAGGAACGATTGAAGCTTTCTTT.

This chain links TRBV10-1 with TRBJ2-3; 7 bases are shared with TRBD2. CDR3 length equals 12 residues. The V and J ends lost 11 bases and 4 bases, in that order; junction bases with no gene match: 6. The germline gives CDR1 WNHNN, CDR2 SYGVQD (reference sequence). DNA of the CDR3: TGCGCCGTTTACGGACTAGCAGATACGCAGTATTTT. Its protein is CAVYGLADTQYF.

CDR3 amino acids: CASSLVGGDSYEQYF. As DNA, the CDR3 is TGTGCCAGCAGCTTAGTAGGGGGCGACTCCTACGAGCAGTACTTC. The chain couples TRBV7-9 to TRBJ2-7; 7 bases line up with TRBD1. The CDR3 sequence is 15 residues long. Per the germline V gene, CDR1 is SEHNR and CDR2 is FQNEAQ (reference sequence). Losses at the gene ends were 1 base for V and 0 bases for J; bases not matched to a gene: 3. The full variable domain, in which reference TRBV7-9 and TRBJ2-7 provide the parts outside the CDR3, is DTGVSQNPRHKITKRGQNVTFRCDPISEHNRLYWYRQTLGQGPEFLTYFQNEAQLEKSRLLSDRFSAERPKGSFSTLEIQRTEQGDSAMYLCASSLVGGDSYEQYFGPGTRLTVT.

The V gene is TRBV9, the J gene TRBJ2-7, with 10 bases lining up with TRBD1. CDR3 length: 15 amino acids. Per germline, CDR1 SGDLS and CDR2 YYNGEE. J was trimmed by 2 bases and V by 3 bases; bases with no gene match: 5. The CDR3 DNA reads TGTGCCAGCAGCGCGAGGACAGGGGGTCCCTACGAGCAGTACTTC. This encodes CASSARTGGPYEQYF.

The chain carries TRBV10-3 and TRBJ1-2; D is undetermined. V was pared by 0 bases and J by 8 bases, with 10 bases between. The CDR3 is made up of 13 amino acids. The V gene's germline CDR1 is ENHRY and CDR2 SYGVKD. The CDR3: CAISESAGYGYTF. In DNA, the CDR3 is TGTGCCATCAGTGAGTCAGCGGGTTACGGCTACACCTTC.

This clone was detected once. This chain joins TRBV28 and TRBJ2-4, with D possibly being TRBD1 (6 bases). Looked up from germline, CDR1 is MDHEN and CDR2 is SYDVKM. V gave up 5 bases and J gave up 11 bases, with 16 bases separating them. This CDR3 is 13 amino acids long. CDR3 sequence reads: CASSTTGIIFQYF. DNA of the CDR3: TGTGCCAGCAGTACCACAGGGATCATCTTTCAGTACTTC.

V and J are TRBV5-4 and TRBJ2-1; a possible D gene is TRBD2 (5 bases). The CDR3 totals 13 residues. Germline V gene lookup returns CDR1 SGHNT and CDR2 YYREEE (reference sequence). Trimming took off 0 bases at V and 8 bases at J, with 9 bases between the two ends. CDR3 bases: TGTGCCAGCAGCTTGGGCCCCGGGGATGAGCAGTTCTTC. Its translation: CASSLGPGDEQFF.

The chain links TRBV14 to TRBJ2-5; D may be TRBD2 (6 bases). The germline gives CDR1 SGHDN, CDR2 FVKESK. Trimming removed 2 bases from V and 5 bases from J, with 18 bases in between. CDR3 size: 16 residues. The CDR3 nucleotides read TGTGCCAGCAGCCAATATATGGGACTTGGATCGGAGACCCAGTACTTC. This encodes CASSQYMGLGSETQYF.

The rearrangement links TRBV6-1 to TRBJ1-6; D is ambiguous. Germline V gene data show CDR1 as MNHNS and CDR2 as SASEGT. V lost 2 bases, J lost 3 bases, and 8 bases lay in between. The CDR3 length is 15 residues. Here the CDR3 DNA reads TGTGCCAGCAGTGAATCACCAGGCTATAATTCACCCCTCCACTTT. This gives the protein CASSESPGYNSPLHF.

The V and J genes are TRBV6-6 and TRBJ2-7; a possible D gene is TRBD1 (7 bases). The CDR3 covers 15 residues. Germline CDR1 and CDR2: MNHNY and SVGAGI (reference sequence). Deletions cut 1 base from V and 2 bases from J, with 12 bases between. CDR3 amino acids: CASSYLEGATYEQYF. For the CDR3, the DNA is TGTGCCAGCAGTTACTTGGAGGGGGCTACCTACGAGCAGTACTTC.

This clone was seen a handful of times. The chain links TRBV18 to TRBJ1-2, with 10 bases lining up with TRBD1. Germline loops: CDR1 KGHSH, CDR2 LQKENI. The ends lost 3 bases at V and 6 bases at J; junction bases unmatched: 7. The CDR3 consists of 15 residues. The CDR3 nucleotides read TGTGCCAGCTCACCCGCGACAGGGGGCGCGGATGGCTACACCTTC. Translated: CASSPATGGADGYTF.